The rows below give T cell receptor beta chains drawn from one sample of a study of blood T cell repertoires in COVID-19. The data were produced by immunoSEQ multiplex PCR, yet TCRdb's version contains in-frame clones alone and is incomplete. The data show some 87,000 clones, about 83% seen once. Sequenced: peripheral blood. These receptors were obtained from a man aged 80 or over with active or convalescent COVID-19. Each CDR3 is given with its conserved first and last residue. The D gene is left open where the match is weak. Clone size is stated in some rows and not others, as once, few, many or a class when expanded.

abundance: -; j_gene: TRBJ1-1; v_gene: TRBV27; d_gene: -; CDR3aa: CASKGVDTEAFF; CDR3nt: TGTGCCAGCAAAGGGGTAGACACTGAAGCTTTCTTT
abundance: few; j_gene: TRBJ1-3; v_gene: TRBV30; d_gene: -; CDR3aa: CAWNRDGNTIYF; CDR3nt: TGTGCCTGGAACAGGGATGGAAACACCATATATTTT
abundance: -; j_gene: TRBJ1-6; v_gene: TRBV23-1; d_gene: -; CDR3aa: CASRKGLGNSPLHF; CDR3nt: TGCGCCAGCAGGAAGGGACTGGGAAATTCACCCCTCCACTTT
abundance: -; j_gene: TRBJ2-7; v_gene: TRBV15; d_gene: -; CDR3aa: CATSPGGLGYEQYF; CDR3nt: TGTGCCACCAGCCCAGGGGGGCTGGGGTACGAGCAGTACTTC
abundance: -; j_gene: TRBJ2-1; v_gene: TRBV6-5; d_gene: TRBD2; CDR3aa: CASSLGLAGNNEQFF; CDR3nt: TGTGCCAGCAGCCTCGGACTAGCGGGAAATAATGAGCAGTTCTTC
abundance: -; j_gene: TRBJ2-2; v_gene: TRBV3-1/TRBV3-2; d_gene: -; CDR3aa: CASSQERGIGTGELFF; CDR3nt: TGTGCCAGCAGCCAAGAAAGGGGGATCGGCACCGGGGAGCTGTTTTTT
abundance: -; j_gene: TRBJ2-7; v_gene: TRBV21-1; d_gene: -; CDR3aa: CASSKSSRDRPILAGDYEQYF; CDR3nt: TGTGCCAGCAGCAAATCCAGCCGGGACAGGCCGATTCTGGCGGGTGACTACGAGCAGTACTTC
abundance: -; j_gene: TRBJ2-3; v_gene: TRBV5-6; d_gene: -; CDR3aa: CASSFFRGRTDTQYF; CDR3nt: TGTGCCAGCAGCTTTTTCCGGGGTCGAACAGATACGCAGTATTTT
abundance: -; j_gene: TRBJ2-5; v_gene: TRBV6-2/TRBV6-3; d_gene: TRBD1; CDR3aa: CASSGTGIKTQYF; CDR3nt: TGTGCCAGCAGCGGGACAGGGATAAAGACCCAGTACTTC
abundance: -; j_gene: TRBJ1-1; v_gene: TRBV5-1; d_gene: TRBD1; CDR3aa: CASSQTGATEAFF; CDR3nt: TGCGCCAGCAGCCAGACAGGGGCCACTGAAGCTTTCTTT